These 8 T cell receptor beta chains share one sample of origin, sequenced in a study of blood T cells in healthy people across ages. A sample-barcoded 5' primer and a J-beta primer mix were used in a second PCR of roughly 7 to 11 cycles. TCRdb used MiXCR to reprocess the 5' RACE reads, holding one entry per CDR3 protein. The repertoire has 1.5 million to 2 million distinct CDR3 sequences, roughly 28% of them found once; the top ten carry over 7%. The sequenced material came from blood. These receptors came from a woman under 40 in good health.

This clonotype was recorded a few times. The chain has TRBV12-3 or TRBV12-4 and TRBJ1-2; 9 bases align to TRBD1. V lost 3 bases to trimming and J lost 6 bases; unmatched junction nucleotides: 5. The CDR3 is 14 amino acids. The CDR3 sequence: CASSLVTGGNGYTF. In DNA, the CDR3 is TGTGCCAGCAGTTTGGTGACAGGGGGGAATGGCTACACCTTC.

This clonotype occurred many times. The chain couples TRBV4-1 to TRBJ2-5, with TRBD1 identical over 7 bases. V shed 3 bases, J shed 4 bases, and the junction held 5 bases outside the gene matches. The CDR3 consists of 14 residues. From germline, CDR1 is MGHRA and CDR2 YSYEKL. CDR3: CASSQTGTAETQYF. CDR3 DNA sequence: TGCGCCAGCAGCCAGACCGGGACAGCAGAGACCCAGTACTTC.

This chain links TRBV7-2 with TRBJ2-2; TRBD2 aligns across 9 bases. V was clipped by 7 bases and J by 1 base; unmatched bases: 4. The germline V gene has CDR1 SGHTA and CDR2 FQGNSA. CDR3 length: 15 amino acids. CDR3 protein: CASTPSGMNTGELFF. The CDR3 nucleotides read TGTGCCAGCACCCCTAGCGGGATGAACACCGGGGAGCTGTTTTTT.

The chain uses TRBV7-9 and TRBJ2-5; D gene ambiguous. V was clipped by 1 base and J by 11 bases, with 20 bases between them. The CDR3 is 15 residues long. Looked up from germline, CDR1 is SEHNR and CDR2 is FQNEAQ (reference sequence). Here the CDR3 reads CASSLDWGSYNEQYF. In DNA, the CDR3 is TGTGCCAGCAGCTTAGACTGGGGTTCCTACAATGAGCAGTACTTC. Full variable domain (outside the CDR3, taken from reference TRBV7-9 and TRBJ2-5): DTGVSQNPRHKITKRGQNVTFRCDPISEHNRLYWYRQTLGQGPEFLTYFQNEAQLEKSRLLSDRFSAERPKGSFSTLEIQRTEQGDSAMYLCASSLDWGSYNEQYFGPGTRLLVL.

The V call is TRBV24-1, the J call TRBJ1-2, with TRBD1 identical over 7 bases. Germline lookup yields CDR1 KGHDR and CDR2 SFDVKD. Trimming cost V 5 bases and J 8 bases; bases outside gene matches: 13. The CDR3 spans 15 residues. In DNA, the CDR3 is TGTGCCACCAGTGTGACGGGACAGCCCAGGGACGGCTACACCTTC. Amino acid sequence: CATSVTGQPRDGYTF.

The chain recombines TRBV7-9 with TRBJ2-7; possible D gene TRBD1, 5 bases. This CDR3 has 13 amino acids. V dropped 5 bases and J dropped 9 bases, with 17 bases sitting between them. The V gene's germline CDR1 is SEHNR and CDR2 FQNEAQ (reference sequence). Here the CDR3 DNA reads TGTGCCAGCAGCCCCAGACAGTCCGTCGGGCAGTACTTC. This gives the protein CASSPRQSVGQYF.

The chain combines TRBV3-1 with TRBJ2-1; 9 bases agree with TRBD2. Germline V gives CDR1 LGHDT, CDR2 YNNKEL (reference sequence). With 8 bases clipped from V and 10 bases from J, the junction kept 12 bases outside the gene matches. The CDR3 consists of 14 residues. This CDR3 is CASGIAGERDEQFF. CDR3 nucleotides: TGTGCCAGCGGGATAGCGGGAGAACGGGACGAGCAGTTCTTC.

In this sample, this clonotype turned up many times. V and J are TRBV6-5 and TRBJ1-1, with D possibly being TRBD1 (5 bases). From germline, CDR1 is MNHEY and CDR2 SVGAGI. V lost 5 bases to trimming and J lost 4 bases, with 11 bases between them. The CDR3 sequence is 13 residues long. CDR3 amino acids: CASSRGTGTEAFF. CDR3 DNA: TGTGCCAGCAGTCGTGGGACGGGCACTGAAGCTTTCTTT.